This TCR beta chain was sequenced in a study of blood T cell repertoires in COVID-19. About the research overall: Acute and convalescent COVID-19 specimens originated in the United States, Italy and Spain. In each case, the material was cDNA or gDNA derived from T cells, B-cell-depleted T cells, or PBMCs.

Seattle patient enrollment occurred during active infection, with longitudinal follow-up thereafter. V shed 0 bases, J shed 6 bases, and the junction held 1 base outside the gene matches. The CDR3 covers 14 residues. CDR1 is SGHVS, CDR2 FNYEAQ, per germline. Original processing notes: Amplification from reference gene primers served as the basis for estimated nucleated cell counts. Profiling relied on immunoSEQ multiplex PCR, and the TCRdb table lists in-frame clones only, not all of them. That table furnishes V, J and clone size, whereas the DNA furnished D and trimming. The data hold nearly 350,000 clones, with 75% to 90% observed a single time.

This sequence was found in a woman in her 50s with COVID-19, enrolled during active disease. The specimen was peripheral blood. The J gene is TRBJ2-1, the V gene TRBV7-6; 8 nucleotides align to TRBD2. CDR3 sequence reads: CASSLAGTSNEQFF. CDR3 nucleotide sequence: TGTGCCAGCAGCTTAGCGGGGACTAGCAATGAGCAGTTCTTC.